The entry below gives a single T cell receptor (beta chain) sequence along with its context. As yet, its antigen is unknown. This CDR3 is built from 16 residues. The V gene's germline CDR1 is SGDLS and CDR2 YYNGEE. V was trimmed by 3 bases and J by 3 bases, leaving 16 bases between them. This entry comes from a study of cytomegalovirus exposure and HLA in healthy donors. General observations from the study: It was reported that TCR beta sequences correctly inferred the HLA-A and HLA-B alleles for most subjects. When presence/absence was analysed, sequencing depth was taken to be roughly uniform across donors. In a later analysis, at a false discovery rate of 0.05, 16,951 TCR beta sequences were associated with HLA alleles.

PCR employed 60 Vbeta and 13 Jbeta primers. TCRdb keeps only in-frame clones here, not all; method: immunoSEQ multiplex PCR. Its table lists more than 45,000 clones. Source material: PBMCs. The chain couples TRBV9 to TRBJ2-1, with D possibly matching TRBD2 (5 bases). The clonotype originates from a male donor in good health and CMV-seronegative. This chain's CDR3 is CASSAGGSANYNEQFF. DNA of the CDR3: TGTGCCAGCAGCGCCGGCGGTAGCGCGAACTACAATGAGCAGTTCTTC.